This TCR beta chain was found in a study of cytomegalovirus exposure and HLA in healthy donors. Findings and caveats of the study: HLA alleles showed associations with around 15,000 TCR beta sequences in a later analysis, at a 0.05 false discovery rate. Among TCR beta chains, those listed as cytomegalovirus-associated numbered about 150.

PCR employed 60 Vbeta and 13 Jbeta primers. Authors' analysis steps: Per a later analysis, the number of unique TCR beta chains was about 80 million, of which roughly 10 million were shared. Generated by immunoSEQ multiplex PCR, the TCRdb table keeps only in-frame clones and is missing some. That table furnishes V, J and clone size, whereas the DNA furnished D and trimming. The sample shows 100,000 or so clones, approximately 84% of them seen only once. V shed 6 bases, J shed 4 bases, and the junction held 7 bases outside the gene matches. The CDR3 covers 14 residues. The V gene's germline CDR1 is MNHNS and CDR2 SASEGT. Concerning this clone itself: Antigen unknown.

Input material: PBMCs. The V and J genes are TRBV6-1 and TRBJ1-1; 8 nucleotides line up with TRBD1. The TCR sequence derives from a young man in good health and CMV-seronegative. CDR3 coding DNA: TGTGCCAGCAGCCTGACAGGGGCGGTCACTGAAGCTTTCTTT. Its protein product is CASSLTGAVTEAFF.